The next 27 T cell receptor beta chains were all read from a single sample in a study of CD4 T cells in relation to SARS-CoV-2 and coronaviruses. The unexposed donors gave CD4+ T cells in about 2010-2019, prior to COVID-19. The method was immunoSEQ multiplex PCR; TCRdb's version includes in-frame clones alone and lacks a portion of them. Altogether more than 50,000 clones are present, roughly 85% being singletons, with the ten largest covering 1.3% to 1.5%. The sample taken for sequencing was memory CD4+ T cells from PBMCs. The receptors come from a human donor in good health.

The genes are TRBV19 and TRBJ2-2; 7 bases line up with TRBD2. This CDR3 comprises 15 residues. The germline gives CDR1 LNHDA, CDR2 SQIVND (reference sequence). J was trimmed by 3 bases and V by 1 base; bases with no gene match: 2. The CDR3 sequence is CASSIGEGDTGELFF. The CDR3 DNA sequence: TGTGCCAGTAGTATAGGGGAGGGTGACACCGGGGAGCTGTTTTTT.

V usage is TRBV28 and J usage is TRBJ1-6; D ambiguous. Looked up from germline, CDR1 is MDHEN and CDR2 is SYDVKM. V lost 5 bases to trimming and J lost 0 bases, with 20 bases between them. This CDR3 region has 19 residues. The CDR3 loop reads CASSPPRASPSSYNSPLHF. The CDR3 coding sequence is TGTGCCAGCAGTCCGCCACGGGCCAGCCCGAGCTCCTATAATTCACCCCTCCACTTT.

V is TRBV9 and J is TRBJ1-1; TRBD1 is a possible D gene (6 bases). V was trimmed by 5 bases and J by 0 bases, leaving 14 bases between them. The germline V gene has CDR1 SGDLS and CDR2 YYNGEE. The CDR3 runs to 15 residues. The CDR3 DNA sequence: TGTGCCAGCAGTGAGGACAGCTCCATGAACACTGAAGCTTTCTTT. Translating gives CASSEDSSMNTEAFF.

The chain carries TRBV7-9 and TRBJ2-7, with TRBD1 matching 7 bases. The germline V gene has CDR1 SEHNR and CDR2 FQNEAQ (reference sequence). V gave up 1 base and J gave up 3 bases; unmatched junction bases: 9. This CDR3 region has 16 residues. This CDR3 reads CASSLEGQLPGYEQYF. CDR3 bases: TGTGCCAGCAGCTTAGAGGGACAGCTTCCAGGCTACGAGCAGTACTTC.

V is TRBV4-2 and J is TRBJ2-1; 9 bases map to TRBD2. CDR3 length equals 17 residues. J gave up 2 bases and V 3 bases, and 8 bases lay outside the gene matches. Germline CDR1 LGHNA, CDR2 YNFKEQ. CDR3 DNA: TGTGCCAGCAGCCATGCCGGTGGGACTAGCACCTACAATGAGCAGTTCTTC. Protein sequence: CASSHAGGTSTYNEQFF.

V gene TRBV7-2 combines with J gene TRBJ2-4; 9 bases are shared with TRBD2. Germline V gene sequence: CDR1 SGHTA, CDR2 FQGNSA. The CDR3 is 16 residues long. V gave up 1 base and J gave up 2 bases; unmatched junction bases: 3. The CDR3, as DNA: TGTGCCAGCAGCTTAGGTAGCGGGAGAACCAAAAACATTCAGTACTTC. Residues: CASSLGSGRTKNIQYF.

The chain is built from TRBV12-3 or TRBV12-4 and TRBJ2-1; no definite D call. The CDR3 is 11 amino acids. The ends were cut back, 3 bases at V and 7 bases at J, with 4 bases in the middle. For the CDR3, the DNA is TGTGCCAGCAGTTTTAGGAATGAGCAGTTCTTC. This sequence encodes CASSFRNEQFF.

The chain uses TRBV6-1 and TRBJ2-1, with a weak D call TRBD2 (6 bases). The germline V gene has CDR1 MNHNS and CDR2 SASEGT. The CDR3 runs 13 residues. Trimming pared 3 bases from V and 11 bases from J, leaving 14 bases between. In DNA, the CDR3 is TGTGCCAGCAGTGATACCCCGGGACTGCAGCAGTTCTTC. Protein product: CASSDTPGLQQFF.

This chain uses TRBV20-1 with TRBJ1-4; D gene unclear. V lost 6 bases to trimming and J lost 3 bases, with 5 bases between them. The germline CDR1 and CDR2 sequences are DFQATT and SNEGSKA (reference sequence). CDR3 length equals 11 residues. This CDR3 is CSAYANEKLFF. CDR3 coding DNA: TGCAGTGCCTATGCTAATGAAAAACTGTTTTTT.

The V call is TRBV9, the J call TRBJ2-1, with TRBD2 matching 9 bases. This CDR3 is 15 amino acids long. Germline values: CDR1 SGDLS, CDR2 YYNGEE. V dropped 1 base and J dropped 7; count of bases not matched to a gene: 6. The CDR3 DNA sequence: TGTGCCAGCAGCGTAACGGTAGCGGGAGAGAATGAGCAGTTCTTC. Translation: CASSVTVAGENEQFF.

V and J are TRBV28 and TRBJ2-7; perhaps TRBD2 as D (6 bases). In germline, CDR1 is MDHEN, CDR2 SYDVKM. With 11 bases removed from V and 4 bases from J, the gap between germline ends came to 24 bases. The CDR3 is 15 amino acids. CDR3 in DNA: TGTGCCGGGTGCAGATGGGGGGTTAACGGGTACGAGCAGTACTTC. Amino acid sequence: CAGCRWGVNGYEQYF.

This clone was counted only a few times. J is TRBJ1-2 and V is TRBV7-2; TRBD1 matches at 8 bases. The CDR3 contains 13 residues. CDR1 and CDR2 (germline): SGHTA, FQGNSA. With V trimmed by 2 bases and J by 7 bases, 3 bases remained unmatched. CDR3 loop: CASSLSQGAGYTF. CDR3 DNA: TGTGCCAGCAGCTTAAGCCAGGGGGCTGGCTACACCTTC.

Comment on this clone: Other DNA sequences from this sample encode an identical CDR3 as well. V gene TRBV7-3 combines with J gene TRBJ2-1; possible D gene TRBD2, 7 bases. This CDR3 has 14 residues. The germline V gene has CDR1 SGHTA and CDR2 FQGTGA. Trimming stripped 3 bases from V and 6 bases from J, with 12 bases between. CDR3 coding DNA: TGTGCCAGCAGCTTGAGGGGAGGGGGCAATGAGCAGTTCTTC. This translates into CASSLRGGGNEQFF.

The rearrangement links TRBV12-3 or TRBV12-4 to TRBJ1-3; D is unclear. The V and J ends lost 3 bases and 3 bases respectively, with 3 bases between them. The CDR3 sequence is 12 residues long. CDR3 sequence (DNA): TGTGCCAGCAGTTTTCGTGGAAACACCATATATTTT. It specifies CASSFRGNTIYF.

The rearrangement joins TRBV12-3 or TRBV12-4 to TRBJ2-7, with 7 bases fitting TRBD1. The CDR3 totals 12 residues. Trimming removed 4 bases from V and 6 bases from J; junction bases left unmatched: 3. In DNA, the CDR3 is TGTGCCAGCAGTTCGGGACAGTTCGAGCAGTACTTC. Translating it yields CASSSGQFEQYF.

The gene calls are TRBV28 and TRBJ2-1, with a tentative D call TRBD2 (6 bases). Trimming shortened V by 6 bases and J by 3 bases, and 27 bases separated the two germline ends. Germline V gives CDR1 MDHEN, CDR2 SYDVKM. The CDR3 is 19 residues long. CDR3 in amino acids: CASSPRDVKYRAGYNEQFF. The DNA of the CDR3 is TGTGCCAGCAGCCCGCGGGACGTAAAATACCGGGCGGGCTACAATGAGCAGTTCTTC.

This chain uses TRBV4-2 with TRBJ2-5; D unclear. Germline V gene lookup returns CDR1 LGHNA and CDR2 YNFKEQ. The V end lost 0 bases, the J end lost 4 bases, and 12 bases lay between the germline ends. The CDR3 is 15 residues long. The CDR3 is CASSQDVLWGETQYF. The CDR3 bases are TGTGCCAGCAGCCAAGATGTCCTTTGGGGAGAGACCCAGTACTTC.

The rearrangement joins TRBV19 to TRBJ2-1, with 12 positions matching TRBD2. V shed 3 bases, J shed 12 bases, and the junction held 9 bases outside the gene matches. The CDR3 has 15 amino acids. Germline V lookup: CDR1 LNHDA, CDR2 SQIVND (reference sequence). Written as DNA, the CDR3 is TGTGCCAGTAGTATCGGTCGACTAGCGGGAGTCGGGCAGTTCTTC. It yields the protein CASSIGRLAGVGQFF.

The chain carries TRBV28 and TRBJ2-2; possibly TRBD1 or TRBD2 for D (5 bases each). Trimming stripped 6 bases from V and 4 bases from J, with 18 bases between. The germline CDR1 and CDR2 sequences are MDHEN and SYDVKM. This CDR3 contains 16 residues. CDR3 sequence (DNA): TGTGCCAGCAGCTCTTTGGGGGAGCGAGGCACCGGGGAGCTGTTTTTT. Its protein product is CASSSLGERGTGELFF.

The rearrangement uses TRBV7-6 and TRBJ2-1, with 9 positions matching TRBD2. CDR1 is SGHVS and CDR2 is FNYEAQ in the germline V gene. With 3 bases clipped from V and 5 bases from J, the junction kept 5 bases outside the gene matches. The CDR3 runs to 15 residues. CDR3 sequence reads: CASSFLASGNNEQFF. The CDR3, as DNA: TGTGCCAGCAGCTTCTTGGCTAGCGGGAACAATGAGCAGTTCTTC.

This chain links TRBV2 with TRBJ2-7; no clear D. V was shortened by 7 bases and J by 3 bases, with 13 bases between the two germline ends. CDR3 size: 13 residues. Per germline, CDR1 SNHLY and CDR2 FYNNEI. CDR3 in amino acids: CASTLNSGYEQYF. CDR3 nucleotide sequence: TGTGCCAGCACCCTTAACTCCGGCTACGAGCAGTACTTC.

The chain uses TRBV7-2 and TRBJ1-5; possible D gene TRBD1, 5 bases. The CDR3 is made up of 15 amino acids. Trimming stripped 4 bases from V and 4 bases from J, with 14 bases between. Germline V CDR1 and CDR2: SGHTA, FQGNSA. CDR3 DNA sequence: TGTGCCAGCAGCTCTTCCGGGACGAAAAATCAGCCCCAGCATTTT. It translates to CASSSSGTKNQPQHF.

The chain couples TRBV5-5 to TRBJ2-1, with D perhaps assigned TRBD1 or TRBD2 (5 bases each). Germline V gene sequence: CDR1 SGHKS, CDR2 YYEKEE (reference sequence). Between the trimmed V and J ends, which lost 0 bases and 12 bases, there was a span of 13 bases. The length of the CDR3 is 13 residues. CDR3 sequence: CASSLAGPPAQFF. The CDR3 DNA follows: TGTGCCAGCAGCTTGGCGGGGCCACCGGCGCAGTTCTTC.

The V call is TRBV7-9, the J call TRBJ2-7; D is perhaps TRBD1 (6 bases). Germline V gives CDR1 SEHNR, CDR2 FQNEAQ (reference sequence). The CDR3 runs to 16 residues. Trimming pared 5 bases from V and 2 bases from J, leaving 19 bases between. This chain's CDR3 is CASSTGAQGQAYEQYF. CDR3 DNA: TGTGCCAGCAGCACCGGCGCACAGGGACAAGCCTACGAGCAGTACTTC.

A remark on this clone: This sample includes further DNA sequences coding for the same CDR3. This chain connects TRBV28 to TRBJ2-5, with 7 bases lining up with TRBD2. The CDR3 consists of 14 residues. Germline-derived CDR1 and CDR2 are MDHEN and SYDVKM. J lost 2 bases, V lost 6 bases, and 6 bases had no gene match. This CDR3 is CASSRGGPQETQYF. The CDR3 nucleotides read TGTGCCAGCAGCCGCGGGGGACCACAAGAGACCCAGTACTTC.

The chain couples TRBV7-8 to TRBJ2-5; D may be TRBD1 or TRBD2 (5 bases each). The CDR3 spans 13 residues. CDR1 is SGHVS and CDR2 is FQNEAQ in the germline V gene. Trimming shortened V by 3 bases and J by 9 bases, and 14 bases separated the two germline ends. CDR3 DNA: TGTGCCAGCAGCTTTCGGCCGGTGGGGGCCCAGTACTTC. This gives the protein CASSFRPVGAQYF.

This rearrangement joins TRBV6-5 to TRBJ2-2; 9 bases align to TRBD1. The V gene end was trimmed by 9 bases and the J gene end by 6 bases; junction bases not matched to a gene: 11. The CDR3 is 15 amino acids. Germline V gene data show CDR1 as MNHEY and CDR2 as SVGAGI. CDR3 sequence: CASQRRGTGPGELFF. DNA of the CDR3: TGTGCCAGTCAACGACGCGGGACAGGGCCCGGGGAGCTGTTTTTT.